This T cell receptor (beta chain) was recorded in a study of blood T cell repertoires in COVID-19. Looking at the study overall: Acute and convalescent COVID-19 specimens originated in the United States, Italy and Spain. Nucleic acid was either cDNA or gDNA, and it came from T cells, B-cell-depleted T cells, or PBMCs.

Original analysis: How many nucleated cells were present was estimated from reference gene primer amplification. Assay used: immunoSEQ multiplex PCR; TCRdb lists only in-frame clones, some missing. V, J and clone size reflect that table, while D and trimming were determined from the DNA. Among 85,000 to 110,000 clones listed, approximately 90% were seen once. The CDR3 runs to 12 residues. Germline V CDR1 and CDR2: SGDLS, YYNGEE. Material: peripheral blood. The receptor was derived from a man aged 50 to 60 in a cohort sampled during active COVID-19. The chain couples TRBV9 to TRBJ2-7; TRBD2 might be the D (5 bases). CDR3 protein: CPLGPGTYEQYF. The CDR3 DNA follows: TGTCCCTTAGGCCCGGGAACCTACGAGCAGTACTTC.